The T cell receptor beta chain described here comes from a study of high-grade serous ovarian cancer treatment subgroups. Whole-study context: On average, approximately 14,000 reads and several thousand unique TCR beta rearrangements were obtained per sample. Study observations and caveats: Bulk tumor TCR sequencing gave no spatial information.

Sequencing was performed with immunoSEQ multiplex PCR; in TCRdb, only in-frame clones are kept and a portion is missing. The top ten hold over 4% of the sample, which has fewer than 20,000 clones, about 76% seen once. V lost 3 bases to trimming and J lost 0 bases, with 12 bases between them. Germline V gene sequence: CDR1 KGHSH, CDR2 LQKENI. The CDR3 has 16 residues. Tumor tissue was taken before any definitive surgery or chemotherapy was given. Points on this clone: What it binds is unknown.

This sequence was found in a human donor with high-grade serous ovarian cancer. The material sequenced was tumor tissue. This chain uses TRBV18 with TRBJ2-1, with D perhaps TRBD2 (5 bases). This CDR3 is CASSPTRTRSYNEQFF. The CDR3 DNA reads as TGTGCCAGCTCACCCACTCGGACTCGCTCCTACAATGAGCAGTTCTTC.